This T cell receptor (beta chain) was sequenced in a study of long-term antiretroviral therapy in people with HIV. An immunoSEQ assay, version v3.0, was performed at survey level. Here immunoSEQ multiplex PCR was the method, and the copy in TCRdb shows in-frame clones only, minus some. The data hold about 25,000 clones, with around 88% observed a single time. The clonotype was recovered from a man aged 18 to 30 with HIV. The material was unsorted PBMCs, obtained 3 years after starting antiretroviral therapy.

The CDR3 here is CASSKPPFVPQRHTDTQYF. In DNA form, the CDR3 reads TGTGCCAGCAGTAAACCCCCCTTTGTCCCCCAACGGCACACAGATACGCAGTATTTT. V gene TRBV2 combines with J gene TRBJ2-3; D unresolved. CDR3 length equals 19 residues. Trimming removed 5 bases at V and 2 bases at J, with 26 bases between. Germline V CDR1 and CDR2: SNHLY, FYNNEI. The entire variable domain, with the rest obtained from reference TRBV2 and TRBJ2-3, is as follows: EPEVTQTPSHQVTQMGQEVILRCVPISNHLYFYWYRQILGQKVEFLVSFYNNEISEKSEIFDDQFSVERPDGSNFTLKIRSTKLEDSAMYFCASSKPPFVPQRHTDTQYFGPGTRLTVL.